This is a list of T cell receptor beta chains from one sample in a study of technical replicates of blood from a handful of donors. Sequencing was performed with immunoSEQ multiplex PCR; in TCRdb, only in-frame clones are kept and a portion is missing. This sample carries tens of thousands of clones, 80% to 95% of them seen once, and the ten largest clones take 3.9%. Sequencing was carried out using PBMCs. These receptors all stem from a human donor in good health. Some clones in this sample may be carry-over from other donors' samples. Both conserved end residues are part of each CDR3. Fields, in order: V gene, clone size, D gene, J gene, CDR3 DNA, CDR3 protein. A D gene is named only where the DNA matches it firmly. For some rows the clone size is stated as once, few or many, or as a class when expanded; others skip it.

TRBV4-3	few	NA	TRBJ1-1	TGCGCCAGCAGCCAAGAAGGGAGGAGAGCTTTCTTT	CASSQEGRRAFF
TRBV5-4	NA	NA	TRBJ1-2	TGTGCCAGCAGCTCGGGACTTAACTATGGCTACACCTTC	CASSSGLNYGYTF
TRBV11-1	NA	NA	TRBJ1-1	TGTGCCAGCACCAAGGGAGATTTTGGCACTGAAGCTTTCTTT	CASTKGDFGTEAFF
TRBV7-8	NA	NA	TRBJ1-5	TGTGCCAGCAGTGGGGGGGGGCGAAATAGCAATCAGCCCCAGCATTTT	CASSGGGRNSNQPQHF
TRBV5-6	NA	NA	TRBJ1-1	TGTGCCAGCAGCTTTATGAGCACTGAAGCTTTCTTT	CASSFMSTEAFF
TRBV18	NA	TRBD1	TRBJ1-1	TGTGCCAGCTCATCATCGACAGGGGGGAACACTGAAGCTTTCTTT	CASSSSTGGNTEAFF
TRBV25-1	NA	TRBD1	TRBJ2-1	TGTGCCAGCAGTGGCAACCGGGACAGGGATTACAATGAGCAGTTCTTC	CASSGNRDRDYNEQFF
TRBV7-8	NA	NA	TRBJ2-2	TGTGCCAGCAGCCCCAGGGGGGCGGGTTCGAACACCGGGGAGCTGTTTTTT	CASSPRGAGSNTGELFF
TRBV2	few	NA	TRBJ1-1	TGTGCCAGCACGGTACTTATGAACACTGAAGCTTTCTTT	CASTVLMNTEAFF
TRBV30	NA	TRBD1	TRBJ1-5	TGTGCCTGGAGTGTACCCGGGACAGGAAATCAGCCCCAGCATTTT	CAWSVPGTGNQPQHF